The present T cell receptor beta chain was sequenced within a study of technical replicates of blood from a few donors. The CDR3 is 14 residues long. Germline values: CDR1 SGHRS, CDR2 YFSETQ. J gave up 0 bases and V 5 bases, and 5 bases lay outside the gene matches. The table came from immunoSEQ multiplex PCR; TCRdb's copy has only in-frame clones and leaves some out. The profile shows fewer than 70,000 clones, 86% of them singletons. The TCR sequence derives from a human donor in good health. Some clones in this sample may be carry-over from other donors' samples. Sequenced material: PBMCs. J is TRBJ2-7 and V is TRBV5-1, with 7 positions matching TRBD2. This CDR3 is CASRYLAASYEQYF. CDR3 DNA sequence: TGCGCCAGCAGGTATCTAGCGGCCTCCTACGAGCAGTACTTC.